One and the same sample provided the 5 T cell receptor beta chains below, sequenced in a study of blood T cell repertoires in COVID-19. Data came from immunoSEQ multiplex PCR; TCRdb stores just in-frame clones and leaves some out. The sample consists of 650,000 to 800,000 clones, 85% to 90% of them appearing once. Sequencing was done on a sample of peripheral blood. These receptors all stem from a woman under 30 with acute or convalescent COVID-19.

Here the CDR3 DNA reads TGTGCCAGCAGCTTAAGCAGGGGTGGATCACCCCTCCACTTT. This codes for CASSLSRGGSPLHF. V and J are TRBV7-2 and TRBJ1-6, with D tentatively TRBD1 (6 bases). Germline assignment: CDR1 SGHTA and CDR2 FQGNSA. With 2 bases removed from V and 10 bases from J, the gap between germline ends came to 12 bases. This CDR3 is built from 14 residues. Based on the CDR3 plus reference TRBV7-2 and TRBJ1-6, the full variable domain is GAGVSQSPSNKVTEKGKDVELRCDPISGHTALYWYRQSLGQGLEFLIYFQGNSAPDKSGLPSDRFSAERTGGSVSTLTIQRTQQEDSAVYLCASSLSRGGSPLHFGNGTRLTVT.

The V gene is TRBV6-5, the J gene TRBJ1-1; TRBD1 matches 7 bases. The J segment lost 7 bases and the V segment lost 6 bases, leaving 8 bases of the junction unmatched. This CDR3 is 13 amino acids long. Germline values: CDR1 MNHEY, CDR2 SVGAGI. The CDR3 spells CASRVIRDSEAFF. As DNA, the CDR3 is TGTGCCAGCAGGGTTATCCGGGACAGTGAAGCTTTCTTT.

This chain connects TRBV9 to TRBJ2-7; TRBD2 agrees at 9 bases. With 2 bases clipped from V and 7 bases from J, the junction kept 7 bases outside the gene matches. This CDR3 comprises 14 residues. Germline-derived CDR1 and CDR2 are SGDLS and YYNGEE. CDR3 amino acids: CASSVGGGANEQYF. CDR3 DNA sequence: TGTGCCAGCAGCGTGGGCGGGGGGGCAAATGAGCAGTACTTC.

CDR3 region: CATRGSQHLYGNIQYF. The CDR3 DNA reads TGTGCCACTCGCGGGTCCCAGCACCTTTATGGAAACATTCAGTACTTC. V and J are TRBV25-1 and TRBJ2-4, with a possible D match to TRBD2 (5 bases). V lost 10 bases to trimming and J lost 6 bases, with 25 bases between them. This CDR3 contains 16 residues. CDR1 is MGHDK and CDR2 is SYGVNS in the germline V gene.

The chain has TRBV11-2 and TRBJ1-5, with D uncertain. CDR1 is SGHAT and CDR2 is FQNNGV in the germline V gene. Trimming took 0 bases from V and 4 from J, leaving 10 bases between them. The CDR3 covers 15 residues. In DNA form, the CDR3 reads TGTGCCAGCAGCTTAGAGCCGGGAGGGAATCAGCCCCAGCATTTT. Encoded protein: CASSLEPGGNQPQHF.